Listed below are T cell receptor beta chains from one sample, sequenced in a study of cytomegalovirus exposure and HLA in healthy donors. Assay: immunoSEQ multiplex PCR; the TCRdb copy retains only in-frame clones and omits some. In the table there are 200,000 to 250,000 clones, almost 90% of which are singletons. Sequencing was done on a sample of PBMCs. These receptors were obtained from a woman younger than 35 in good health and CMV-seronegative. The CDR3 runs from the conserved cysteine through the conserved F or W.

14 | TRBV10-2 | CASSVDSSYNEQFF
16 | TRBV10-3 | CAINPRDRAPYNEQFF
14 | TRBV5-4 | CASSTQQGIDTQYF
14 | TRBV10-3 | CAISGGGSKDEQYF
13 | TRBV6-5 | CASSYREEETQYF
15 | TRBV10-3 | CAISESNGSTDTQYF
16 | TRBV5-6 | CASSLIGVEGANVLTF
15 | TRBV15 | CATSRGRQSTGELFF
17 | TRBV28 | CASSPMEVSGPAETQYF
14 | TRBV5-4 | CASSYGGGKDEQYF
17 | TRBV4-1 | CASSQGPRFQANYGYTF
16 | TRBV28 | CASSLSPGTLGDTQYF
19 | TRBV11-2 | CASSLDGLAGSGHSYEQYF
16 | TRBV7-2 | CASSLDPGGAGNEQFF
13 | TRBV5-1 | CASSPQGRYGYTF
11 | TRBV20-1 | CSASDSYEQYF
15 | TRBV9 | CASSGRDKNTGELFF
16 | TRBV30 | CAWSVWGGSINQPQHF
15 | TRBV5-4 | CASSLSPGLDYGYTF
19 | TRBV30 | CAWSAGQGARLPGAKEQFF
19 | TRBV10-3 | CAISESGRGSRSSYNEQFF
16 | TRBV7-2 | CASSLNGALDPTSTFF
15 | TRBV28 | CASSPADRGYYEQYF
15 | TRBV5-6 | CASSGTGGGKNIQYF
13 | TRBV30 | CAYHWANTGELFF
16 | TRBV15 | CATSRVRESLNYGYTF
15 | TRBV12-5 | CASGPSGMGTDTQYF
16 | TRBV19 | CASSFRRGSGANVLTF
15 | TRBV4-1 | CASSQTSPLTGTQYF
16 | TRBV7-9 | CASSSSRGGRASEQYF
20 | TRBV4-1 | CASSPPGLAGGLLGGNEQFF
13 | TRBV28 | CASSSDRNYGYTF
13 | TRBV5-1 | CASSLSRTDTQYF
16 | TRBV11-2 | CASSLGQGARWNGYTF
13 | TRBV6-5 | CASSYPGLYGYTF
14 | TRBV5-4 | CASSRDRDSNEAFF
12 | TRBV29-1 | CSVRTSGYEQYF
16 | TRBV27 | CASSHIAATSTDTQYF
13 | TRBV14 | CASSRGVNEKLFF
16 | TRBV4-3 | CASSQIAVSSYNEQFF
13 | TRBV2 | CASTWLAGTEQFF
15 | TRBV28 | CASRASGLLNQPQHF
17 | TRBV4-2 | CASSQDLRGRAAETQYF
16 | TRBV28 | CASSLVEGGGLDTQYF
14 | TRBV5-1 | CASSYRGLDTEAFF
17 | TRBV28 | CASSSYPPRDSAYEQYF
14 | TRBV2 | CASSYRGGNQPQHF
11 | TRBV20-1 | CSARDAPEQFF